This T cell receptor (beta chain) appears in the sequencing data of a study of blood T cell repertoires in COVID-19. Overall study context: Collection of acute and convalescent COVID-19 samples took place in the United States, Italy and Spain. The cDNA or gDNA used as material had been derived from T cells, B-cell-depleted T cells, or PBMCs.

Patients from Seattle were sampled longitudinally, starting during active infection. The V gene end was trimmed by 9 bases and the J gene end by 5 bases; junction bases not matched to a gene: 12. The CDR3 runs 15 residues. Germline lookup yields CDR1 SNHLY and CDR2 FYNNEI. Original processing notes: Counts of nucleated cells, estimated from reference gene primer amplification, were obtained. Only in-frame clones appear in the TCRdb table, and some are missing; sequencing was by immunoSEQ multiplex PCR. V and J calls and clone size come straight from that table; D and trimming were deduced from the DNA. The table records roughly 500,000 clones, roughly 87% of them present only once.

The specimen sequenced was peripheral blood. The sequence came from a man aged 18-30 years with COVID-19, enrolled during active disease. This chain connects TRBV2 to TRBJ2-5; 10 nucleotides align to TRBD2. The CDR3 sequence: CARKWQAGGQETQYF. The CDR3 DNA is TGTGCCAGAAAGTGGCAAGCGGGGGGGCAGGAGACCCAGTACTTC.